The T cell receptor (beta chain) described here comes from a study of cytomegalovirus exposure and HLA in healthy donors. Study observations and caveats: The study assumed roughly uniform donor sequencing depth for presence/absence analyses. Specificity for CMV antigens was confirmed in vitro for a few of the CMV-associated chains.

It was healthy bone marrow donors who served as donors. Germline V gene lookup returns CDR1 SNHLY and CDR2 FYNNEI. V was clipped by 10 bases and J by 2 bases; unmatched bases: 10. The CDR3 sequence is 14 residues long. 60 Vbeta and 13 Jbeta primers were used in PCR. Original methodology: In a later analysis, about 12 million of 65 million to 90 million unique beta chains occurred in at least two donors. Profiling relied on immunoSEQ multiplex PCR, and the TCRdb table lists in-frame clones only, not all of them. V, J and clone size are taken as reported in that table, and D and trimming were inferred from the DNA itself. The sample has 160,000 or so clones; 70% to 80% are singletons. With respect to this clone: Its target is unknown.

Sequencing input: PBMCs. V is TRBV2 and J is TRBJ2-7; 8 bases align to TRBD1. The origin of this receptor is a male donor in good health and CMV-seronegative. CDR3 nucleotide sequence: TGTGCCACCATGCGGACAGGGTTCGCCTACGAGCAGTACTTC. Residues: CATMRTGFAYEQYF.